Shown below are 32 T cell receptor beta chains from a single sample sequenced in a study of T cell responses to AZD1222 COVID-19 vaccine. Clones were sequenced by immunoSEQ multiplex PCR, and TCRdb holds only the in-frame ones, with some missing. The sample holds more than 100,000 clones, around 85% seen once. Specimen: peripheral blood, collected on day 0 of AZD1222 vaccination. These receptors all stem from an adult in good health.

CDR3 nucleotides: TGTGCCAGCAGCTCGGGGACAGTAGATGGCTACACCTTC. It yields the protein CASSSGTVDGYTF. The chain carries TRBV11-3 and TRBJ1-2, with 7 bases that match TRBD1. This CDR3 spans 13 amino acids. Germline V CDR1 and CDR2: SGHNT, YENEEA. V shed 4 bases, J shed 6 bases, and the junction held 5 bases outside the gene matches. Looking up the rest from reference TRBV11-3 and TRBJ1-2 gives the full variable domain: EAGVVQSPRYKIIEKKQPVAFWCNPISGHNTLYWYLQNLGQGPELLIRYENEEAVDDSQLPKDRFSAERLKGVDSTLKIQPAELGDSAVYLCASSSGTVDGYTFGSGTRLTVV.

This clone was found a few times. The chain combines TRBV28 with TRBJ2-2, with D maybe TRBD2 (5 bases). Germline CDR1 MDHEN, CDR2 SYDVKM. This CDR3 region has 12 residues. Trimming left V 8 bases short and J 1 base short, with 5 bases between. The chain's CDR3 is CASGRNTGELFF. The CDR3 nucleotides are TGTGCCAGCGGGAGGAACACCGGGGAGCTGTTTTTT.

This chain joins TRBV7-8 and TRBJ2-7; possibly TRBD1 for D (5 bases). CDR1 SGHVS and CDR2 FQNEAQ come from the germline V gene. This CDR3 is built from 16 residues. V was shortened by 3 bases and J by 0 bases, with 15 bases between the two germline ends. The CDR3 protein is CASSLALGQYSYEQYF. CDR3 nucleotide sequence: TGTGCCAGCAGCTTGGCCCTCGGACAATACTCCTACGAGCAGTACTTC.

The chain recombines TRBV5-5 with TRBJ1-5, with 7 bases lining up with TRBD1. The CDR3 consists of 15 residues. J was trimmed by 4 bases and V by 2 bases; bases with no gene match: 6. Germline CDR1 is SGHKS and CDR2 is YYEKEE (reference sequence). DNA for the CDR3: TGTGCCAGCAGCTTCGGGTCAGGGGGGAATCAGCCCCAGCATTTT. Translation gives CASSFGSGGNQPQHF.

The chain couples TRBV19 to TRBJ2-3; D is ambiguous. The germline V gene encodes CDR1 LNHDA and CDR2 SQIVND (reference sequence). Trimming shortened V by 0 bases and J by 9 bases, and 13 bases separated the two germline ends. CDR3 size: 14 residues. CDR3 nucleotides: TGTGCCAGTAGTATAGATTCTCCCGAAGACACGCAGTATTTT. Its translation: CASSIDSPEDTQYF. The variable domain in full, with the rest retrieved from reference TRBV19 and TRBJ2-3, is DGGITQSPKYLFRKEGQNVTLSCEQNLNHDAMYWYRQDPGQGLRLIYYSQIVNDFQKGDIAEGYSVSREKKESFPLTVTSAQKNPTAFYLCASSIDSPEDTQYFGPGTRLTVL.

In this sample, this clone turned up a few times. The genes are TRBV28 and TRBJ1-5; D uncertain. V lost 3 bases and J 8 bases, leaving 5 bases between the germline ends. The CDR3 is made up of 11 amino acids. CDR1 MDHEN and CDR2 SYDVKM come from the germline V gene. CDR3 loop: CASSFVEPQHF. The CDR3 region has the DNA TGTGCCAGCAGTTTCGTCGAGCCCCAGCATTTT. Full variable domain (missing parts from reference TRBV28 and TRBJ1-5): DVKVTQSSRYLVKRTGEKVFLECVQDMDHENMFWYRQDPGLGLRLIYFSYDVKMKEKGDIPEGYSVSREKKERFSLILESASTNQTSMYLCASSFVEPQHFGDGTRLSIL.

The chain carries TRBV7-2 and TRBJ2-7; TRBD2 is a possible D gene (5 bases). This CDR3 is built from 14 residues. Trimming stripped 1 base from V and 2 bases from J, with 9 bases between. Germline V gene lookup returns CDR1 SGHTA and CDR2 FQGNSA. DNA for the CDR3: TGTGCCAGCAGCTTAGATTCCGGGGCCTACGAGCAGTACTTC. Encoded protein: CASSLDSGAYEQYF. The full variable domain, in which reference TRBV7-2 and TRBJ2-7 provide the parts outside the CDR3, is GAGVSQSPSNKVTEKGKDVELRCDPISGHTALYWYRQSLGQGLEFLIYFQGNSAPDKSGLPSDRFSAERTGGSVSTLTIQRTQQEDSAVYLCASSLDSGAYEQYFGPGTRLTVT.

This clone was seen only a few times. The chain carries TRBV5-5 and TRBJ1-2; no clear D gene. The germline V and J ends were trimmed by 0 bases and 6 bases, with 9 bases remaining between them. Germline loops: CDR1 SGHKS, CDR2 YYEKEE (reference sequence). The CDR3 extends over 13 amino acids. DNA for the CDR3: TGTGCCAGCAGCTTGGGGGGTGTGGATGGCTACACCTTC. Its translation: CASSLGGVDGYTF.

This clone occurred a few times. The J gene is TRBJ1-2, the V gene TRBV11-1; D is uncertain. This CDR3 spans 12 amino acids. V dropped 5 bases and J dropped 6 bases, with 10 bases sitting between them. Germline-derived CDR1 and CDR2 are SGHAT and FQDESV (reference sequence). The CDR3 DNA reads TGTGCCAGCAGCGGACTGGGCGATGGCTACACCTTC. Amino acid sequence: CASSGLGDGYTF. Supplemented by reference TRBV11-1 and TRBJ1-2, the full variable domain reads EAEVAQSPRYKITEKSQAVAFWCDPISGHATLYWYRQILGQGPELLVQFQDESVVDDSQLPKDRFSAERLKGVDSTLKIQPAELGDSAMYLCASSGLGDGYTFGSGTRLTVV.

The chain is built from TRBV28 and TRBJ2-1; 10 bases line up with TRBD1. The ends lost 5 bases at V and 0 bases at J; junction bases unmatched: 4. The CDR3 consists of 16 residues. From germline, CDR1 is MDHEN and CDR2 SYDVKM. As DNA, the CDR3 is TGTGCCAGCAGTACCCGGGACAGGGGCTCCTACAATGAGCAGTTCTTC. Protein sequence: CASSTRDRGSYNEQFF.

V gene TRBV7-9 combines with J gene TRBJ2-1; 7 bases line up with TRBD2. The CDR3 extends over 18 amino acids. V lost 0 bases to trimming and J lost 5 bases; unmatched junction nucleotides: 13. Germline CDR1 is SEHNR and CDR2 is FQNEAQ (reference sequence). DNA of the CDR3: TGTGCCAGCAGCTTAGCGGGGCGGGGGAGTAATCATAACAATGAGCAGTTCTTC. It codes for CASSLAGRGSNHNNEQFF.

This chain connects TRBV7-9 to TRBJ1-4; possible D gene TRBD1, 5 bases. Trimming removed 3 bases at V and 7 bases at J, with 15 bases between. The CDR3 spans 15 residues. Germline-derived CDR1 and CDR2 are SEHNR and FQNEAQ (reference sequence). CDR3 nucleotide sequence: TGTGCCAGCAGCTTGGGGGAACGGATGGGTGAAAAACTGTTTTTT. This encodes CASSLGERMGEKLFF.

The gene calls are TRBV5-8 and TRBJ1-5; 10 nucleotides align to TRBD1. With V trimmed by 0 bases and J by 15 bases, 3 bases remained unmatched. The CDR3 sequence is 12 residues long. Germline loops: CDR1 SGHTS, CDR2 YDEGEE. The CDR3 protein is CASSLGTGGVHF. CDR3 nucleotide sequence: TGTGCCAGCAGCTTGGGGACAGGGGGAGTGCATTTT. The complete variable domain, with remaining parts taken from reference TRBV5-8 and TRBJ1-5, reads EAGVTQSPTHLIKTRGQQATLRCSPISGHTSVYWYQQALGLGLQFLLWYDEGEERNRGNFPPRFSGRQFPNYSSELNVNALELEDSALYLCASSLGTGGVHFGDGTRLSIL.

Here the CDR3 DNA reads TGTGCCAGCAGTTACTCGTTCGTCCCTGGCAGCTCAACGCAGTATTTT. Translated, it gives CASSYSFVPGSSTQYF. J is TRBJ2-3 and V is TRBV6-5; D remains unclear. The germline V gene has CDR1 MNHEY and CDR2 SVGAGI. The V and J ends lost 0 bases and 9 bases respectively, with 19 bases between them. The CDR3 extends over 16 amino acids.

This clone was detected only once. This chain connects TRBV4-1 to TRBJ2-2; D is undetermined. The CDR3 spans 15 residues. V lost 0 bases and J 5 bases, leaving 10 bases between the germline ends. CDR1 MGHRA and CDR2 YSYEKL come from the germline V gene. The CDR3 loop is CASSQDGRPTGELFF. The DNA for the CDR3 is TGCGCCAGCAGCCAAGATGGCAGGCCTACCGGGGAGCTGTTTTTT.

The chain is built from TRBV2 and TRBJ1-5, with 8 bases fitting TRBD1. Per the germline V gene, CDR1 is SNHLY and CDR2 is FYNNEI. The CDR3 has 14 residues. V was clipped by 7 bases and J by 3 bases; unmatched bases: 5. In nucleotides, the CDR3 is TGTGCCAGCAACGGACAGGGCCCCAATCAGCCCCAGCATTTT. The encoded protein is CASNGQGPNQPQHF.

The V call is TRBV6-5, the J call TRBJ2-4; 9 bases align to TRBD1. The V segment lost 0 bases and the J segment 8 bases; nucleotides outside the gene matches: 5. Germline CDR1 is MNHEY and CDR2 is SVGAGI. This CDR3 region has 15 residues. CDR3 loop: CASSYSGQGGYIQYF. DNA for the CDR3: TGTGCCAGCAGTTACTCGGGACAGGGTGGGTACATTCAGTACTTC.

The chain couples TRBV19 to TRBJ2-3, with D perhaps matching TRBD1 or TRBD2 (5 bases each). CDR1 and CDR2 from the germline V gene are LNHDA and SQIVND (reference sequence). V was shortened by 5 bases and J by 7 bases, with 22 bases between the two germline ends. The CDR3 sequence is 16 residues long. For the CDR3, the DNA is TGTGCCAGTAGTCGGGATGGTGGCTCTGGGGGAAATACGCAGTATTTT. It encodes CASSRDGGSGGNTQYF.

This clone showed up just once. The rearrangement joins TRBV15 to TRBJ1-5; no clear D gene. CDR1 is LNHNV and CDR2 is YYDKDF in the germline V gene (reference sequence). The CDR3 extends over 12 amino acids. V lost 0 bases and J lost 6, with 3 bases in between. In DNA, the CDR3 is TGTGCCACCAGCAGAGATAGTCAGCCCCAGCATTTT. Residues: CATSRDSQPQHF.

This rearrangement joins TRBV27 to TRBJ2-1, with 11 bases matching TRBD2. Germline lookup yields CDR1 MNHEY and CDR2 SMNVEV (reference sequence). The ends lost 5 bases at V and 10 bases at J; junction bases unmatched: 13. This CDR3 is built from 16 residues. The CDR3 sequence is CASSTTGTSGPYEQFF. The CDR3 DNA is TGTGCCAGCAGTACTACCGGGACTAGCGGCCCGTACGAGCAGTTCTTC.

Comment on this clone: The same CDR3 is also encoded by other DNA sequences in this sample. V usage is TRBV20-1 and J usage is TRBJ2-1; D not certain. This CDR3 has 10 amino acids. Trimming pared 6 bases from V and 4 bases from J, leaving 4 bases between. Germline CDR1 reads DFQATT; CDR2 reads SNEGSKA (reference sequence). The CDR3 loop is CSAIYNEQFF. As DNA, the CDR3 is TGCAGTGCCATATACAATGAGCAGTTCTTC.

The V call is TRBV28, the J call TRBJ1-3; D perhaps matches TRBD1 (5 bases). In germline, CDR1 is MDHEN, CDR2 SYDVKM. CDR3 length: 14 amino acids. Trimming stripped 3 bases from V and 3 bases from J, with 9 bases between. The CDR3, as DNA: TGTGCCAGCAGTTTTATCAGGGATGGAAACACCATATATTTT. It is translated as CASSFIRDGNTIYF.

V and J are TRBV29-1 and TRBJ1-2, with D unclear. In germline, CDR1 is SQVTM, CDR2 ANQGSEA. The ends were cut back, 3 bases at V and 12 bases at J, with 11 bases in the middle. The CDR3 is 10 residues long. Here the CDR3 DNA reads TGCAGCGTTGATGGGGTTTTCGACACCTTC. Encoded protein: CSVDGVFDTF.

V and J are TRBV6-1 and TRBJ1-6, with 8 bases lining up with TRBD1. V shed 3 bases and J 14 bases; nucleotides not matched to a gene: 9. Per germline, CDR1 MNHNS and CDR2 SASEGT. The CDR3 contains 14 residues. CDR3 sequence reads: CASSEGQVLGALHF. The DNA of the CDR3 is TGTGCCAGCAGTGAGGGACAGGTGTTAGGGGCCCTCCACTTT.

This rearrangement joins TRBV5-1 to TRBJ2-1, with 9 bases matching TRBD2. The CDR3 spans 15 residues. Germline assignment: CDR1 SGHRS and CDR2 YFSETQ. The V segment lost 4 bases and the J segment 11 bases; nucleotides outside the gene matches: 13. CDR3 amino acids: CASSHSSTSGPQQFF. Written as DNA, the CDR3 is TGCGCCAGCAGCCACTCGTCGACTAGCGGTCCACAGCAGTTCTTC.

Here the CDR3 reads CASSLERADEQYF. The CDR3 coding sequence is TGTGCCAGCAGCTTAGAGAGGGCGGACGAGCAGTACTTC. The chain employs TRBV11-3 and TRBJ2-7, with D possibly matching TRBD2 (5 bases). The ends were cut back, 0 bases at V and 5 bases at J, with 8 bases in the middle. This CDR3 comprises 13 residues. CDR1 and CDR2 (germline): SGHNT, YENEEA. Variable domain in full (rest from reference TRBV11-3 and TRBJ2-7): EAGVVQSPRYKIIEKKQPVAFWCNPISGHNTLYWYLQNLGQGPELLIRYENEEAVDDSQLPKDRFSAERLKGVDSTLKIQPAELGDSAVYLCASSLERADEQYFGPGTRLTVT.

The V gene is TRBV7-2, the J gene TRBJ2-5, with 9 bases fitting TRBD2. V trimming: 2 bases; J trimming: 6 bases; junction bases outside the gene matches: 10. The V gene's germline CDR1 is SGHTA and CDR2 FQGNSA. CDR3 length equals 16 residues. The CDR3 is CASSLLGAGGPKTQYF. The DNA of the CDR3 is TGTGCCAGCAGCTTACTGGGAGCGGGGGGCCCGAAGACCCAGTACTTC.

The chain recombines TRBV4-2 with TRBJ2-1, with 7 nucleotides matching TRBD1. The CDR3 is 14 amino acids. Losses at the gene ends were 4 bases for V and 6 bases for J; bases not matched to a gene: 6. Germline V CDR1 and CDR2: LGHNA, YNFKEQ. CDR3 coding DNA: TGTGCCAGCAGCCCCCTACAGGGGATCAATGAGCAGTTCTTC. It is translated as CASSPLQGINEQFF.

The chain has TRBV2 and TRBJ1-2, with 7 positions matching TRBD1. Germline loops: CDR1 SNHLY, CDR2 FYNNEI. Trimming took 4 bases from V and 5 from J; bases not matched to a gene: 1. The CDR3 is 12 residues long. The CDR3 region has the DNA TGTGCCAGCAGTGGGGACAGATATGGCTACACCTTC. This gives the protein CASSGDRYGYTF. Complete variable domain (other parts from reference TRBV2 and TRBJ1-2): EPEVTQTPSHQVTQMGQEVILRCVPISNHLYFYWYRQILGQKVEFLVSFYNNEISEKSEIFDDQFSVERPDGSNFTLKIRSTKLEDSAMYFCASSGDRYGYTFGSGTRLTVV.

V is TRBV6-2 or TRBV6-3 and J is TRBJ2-7; no reliable D call. The V gene lost 5 bases and the J gene lost 2 bases, with 13 bases spanning the gap. The CDR3 loop spans 14 amino acids. Germline V gene sequence: CDR1 MNHEY, CDR2 SVGEGT. The CDR3 here is CASSPPLVPYEQYF. For the CDR3, the DNA is TGTGCCAGCAGTCCCCCCCTCGTACCCTACGAGCAGTACTTC.

V and J are TRBV12-5 and TRBJ1-3; weak D call: TRBD1 (5 bases). The CDR3 is made up of 16 amino acids. The V gene lost 5 bases and the J gene lost 0 bases, with 14 bases spanning the gap. Looked up from germline, CDR1 is LGHNT and CDR2 is FRNRAP. The CDR3 protein is CASGTIGGSSGNTIYF. The CDR3 DNA sequence: TGTGCTAGTGGTACCATCGGGGGGAGCTCTGGAAACACCATATATTTT.

The rearrangement uses TRBV4-3 and TRBJ1-1, with D unresolved. The ends were cut back, 7 bases at V and 0 bases at J, with 9 bases in the middle. The CDR3 spans 13 residues. Germline V gene sequence: CDR1 LGHNA, CDR2 YSLEER. CDR3 DNA sequence: TGCGCCAGCACACGGGCGATGAACACTGAAGCTTTCTTT. This gives the protein CASTRAMNTEAFF.